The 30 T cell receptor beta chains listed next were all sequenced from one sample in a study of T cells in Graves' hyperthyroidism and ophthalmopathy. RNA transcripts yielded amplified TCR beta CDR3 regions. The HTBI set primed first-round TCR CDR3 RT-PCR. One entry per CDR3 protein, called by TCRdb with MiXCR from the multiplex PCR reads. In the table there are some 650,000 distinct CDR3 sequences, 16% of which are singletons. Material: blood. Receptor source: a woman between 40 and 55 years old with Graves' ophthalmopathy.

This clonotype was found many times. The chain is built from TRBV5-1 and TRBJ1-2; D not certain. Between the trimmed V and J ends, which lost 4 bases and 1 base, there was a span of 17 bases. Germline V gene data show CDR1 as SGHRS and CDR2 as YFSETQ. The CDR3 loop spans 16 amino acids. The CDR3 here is CASSPRQYGSNYGYTF. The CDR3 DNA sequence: TGCGCCAGCAGCCCACGACAATACGGGAGTAACTATGGCTACACCTTC.

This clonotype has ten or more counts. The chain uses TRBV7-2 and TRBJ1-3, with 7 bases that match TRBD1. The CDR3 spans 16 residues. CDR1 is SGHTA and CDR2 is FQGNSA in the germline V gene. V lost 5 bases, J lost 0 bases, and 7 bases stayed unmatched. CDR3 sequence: CASSSMTGRSGNTIYF. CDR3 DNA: TGTGCCAGCAGCAGTATGACAGGGCGCTCTGGAAACACCATATATTTT.

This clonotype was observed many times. The CDR3 DNA sequence: TGTGCCAGCTCAAGGACTAGCGGGGAAGAGACCCAGTACTTC. Its translation is CASSRTSGEETQYF. The chain recombines TRBV18 with TRBJ2-5; TRBD2 matches at 12 bases. Germline CDR1 KGHSH, CDR2 LQKENI. Trimming removed 5 bases from V and 3 bases from J; junction bases left unmatched: 1. This CDR3 has 14 residues. Supplemented by reference TRBV18 and TRBJ2-5, the full variable domain reads NAGVMQNPRHLVRRRGQEARLRCSPMKGHSHVYWYRQLPEEGLKFMVYLQKENIIDESGMPKERFSAEFPKEGPSILRIQQVVRGDSAAYFCASSRTSGEETQYFGPGTRLLVL.

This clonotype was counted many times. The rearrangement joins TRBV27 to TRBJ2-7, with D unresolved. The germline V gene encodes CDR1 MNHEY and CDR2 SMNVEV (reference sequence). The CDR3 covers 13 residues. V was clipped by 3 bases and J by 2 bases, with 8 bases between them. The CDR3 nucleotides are TGTGCCAGCAGTTTTCGGGCAACCTACGAGCAGTACTTC. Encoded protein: CASSFRATYEQYF.

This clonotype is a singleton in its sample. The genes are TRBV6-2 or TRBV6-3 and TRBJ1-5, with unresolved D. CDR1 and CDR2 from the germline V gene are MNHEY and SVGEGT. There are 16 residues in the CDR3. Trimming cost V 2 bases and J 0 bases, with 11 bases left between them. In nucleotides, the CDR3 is TGTGCCAGCAGTTACCCCAGGAGTGTTAGCAATCAGCCCCAGCATTTT. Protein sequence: CASSYPRSVSNQPQHF.

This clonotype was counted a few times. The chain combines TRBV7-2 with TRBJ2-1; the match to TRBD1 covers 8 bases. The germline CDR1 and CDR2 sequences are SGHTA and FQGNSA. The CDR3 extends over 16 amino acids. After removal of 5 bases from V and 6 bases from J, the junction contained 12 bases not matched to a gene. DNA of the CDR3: TGTGCCAGCAGCACCATGGACAGGGTTGTGTCCAATGAGCAGTTCTTC. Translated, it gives CASSTMDRVVSNEQFF.

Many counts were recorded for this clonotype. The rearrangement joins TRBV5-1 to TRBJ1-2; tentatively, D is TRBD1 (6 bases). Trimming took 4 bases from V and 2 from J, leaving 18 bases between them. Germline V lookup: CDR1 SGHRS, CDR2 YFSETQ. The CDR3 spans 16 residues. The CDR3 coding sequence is TGCGCCAGCAGCCTTTGGGGGCAGACAGCAAACTATGGCTACACCTTC. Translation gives CASSLWGQTANYGYTF.

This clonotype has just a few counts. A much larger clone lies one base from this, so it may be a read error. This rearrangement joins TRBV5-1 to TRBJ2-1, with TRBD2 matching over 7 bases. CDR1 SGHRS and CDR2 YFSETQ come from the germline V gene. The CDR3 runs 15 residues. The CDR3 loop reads CASSLFWEGGGEQLF. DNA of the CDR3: TGCGCCAGCAGCTTGTTCTGGGAAGGCGGGGGTGAGCAGCTCTTC.

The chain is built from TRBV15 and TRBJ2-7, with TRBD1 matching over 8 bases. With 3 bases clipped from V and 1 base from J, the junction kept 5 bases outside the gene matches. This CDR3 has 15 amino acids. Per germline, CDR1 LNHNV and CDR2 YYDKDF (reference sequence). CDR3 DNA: TGTGCCACCAGCAGCCTAGACAGGGGTTCCTACGAGCAGTACTTC. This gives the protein CATSSLDRGSYEQYF. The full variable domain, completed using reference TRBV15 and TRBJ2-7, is DAMVIQNPRYQVTQFGKPVTLSCSQTLNHNVMYWYQQKSSQAPKLLFHYYDKDFNNEADTPDNFQSRRPNTSFCFLDIRSPGLGDTAMYLCATSSLDRGSYEQYFGPGTRLTVT.

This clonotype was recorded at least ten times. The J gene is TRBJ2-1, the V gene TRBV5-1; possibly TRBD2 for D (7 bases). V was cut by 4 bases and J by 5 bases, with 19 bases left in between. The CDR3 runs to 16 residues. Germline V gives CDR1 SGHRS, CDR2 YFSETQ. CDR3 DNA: TGCGCCAGCAGCCCGGGGGGCTCCGCCCTCCACAATGAGCAGTTCTTC. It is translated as CASSPGGSALHNEQFF. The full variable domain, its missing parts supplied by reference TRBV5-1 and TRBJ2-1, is KAGVTQTPRYLIKTRGQQVTLSCSPISGHRSVSWYQQTPGQGLQFLFEYFSETQRNKGNFPGRFSGRQFSNSRSEMNVSTLELGDSALYLCASSPGGSALHNEQFFGPGTRLTVL.

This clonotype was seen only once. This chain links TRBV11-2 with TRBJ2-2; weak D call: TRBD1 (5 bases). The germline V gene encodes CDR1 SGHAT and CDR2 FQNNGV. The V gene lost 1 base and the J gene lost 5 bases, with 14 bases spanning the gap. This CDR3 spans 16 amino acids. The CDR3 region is CASSLGQISKTGELFF. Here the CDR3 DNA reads TGTGCCAGCAGCTTAGGACAGATTTCTAAGACCGGGGAGCTGTTTTTT.

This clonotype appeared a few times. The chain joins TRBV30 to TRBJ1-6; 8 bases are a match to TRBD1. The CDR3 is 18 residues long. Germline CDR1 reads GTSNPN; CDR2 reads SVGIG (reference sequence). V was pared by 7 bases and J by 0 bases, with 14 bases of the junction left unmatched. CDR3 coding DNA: TGTGCCTTCGATGACAGGGGACTATCAATCTCCTATAATTCACCCCTCCACTTT. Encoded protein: CAFDDRGLSISYNSPLHF.

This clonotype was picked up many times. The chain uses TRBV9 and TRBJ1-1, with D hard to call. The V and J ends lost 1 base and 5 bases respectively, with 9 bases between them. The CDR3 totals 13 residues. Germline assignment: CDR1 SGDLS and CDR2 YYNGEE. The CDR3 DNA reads TGTGCCAGCAGCGTACACGGACGAACTGAAGCTTTCTTT. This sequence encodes CASSVHGRTEAFF.

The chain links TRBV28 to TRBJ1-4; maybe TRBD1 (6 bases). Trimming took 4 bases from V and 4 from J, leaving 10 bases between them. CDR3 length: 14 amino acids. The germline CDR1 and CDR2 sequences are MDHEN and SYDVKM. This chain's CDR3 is CASSSGDINEKLFF. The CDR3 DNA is TGTGCCAGCAGTTCAGGGGATATTAATGAAAAACTGTTTTTT.

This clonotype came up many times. CDR3 sequence (DNA): TGTGCCAGCGGGTTCACAGATACGCAGTATTTT. Translating gives CASGFTDTQYF. The genes are TRBV7-6 and TRBJ2-3; D is unresolved. This CDR3 spans 11 amino acids. The V end lost 8 bases, the J end lost 2 bases, and 5 bases lay between the germline ends. Germline assignment: CDR1 SGHVS and CDR2 FNYEAQ.

Here the CDR3 DNA reads TGCAGCGTCGTCCAGGGGGCGGAGACCCAGTACTTC. Translation gives CSVVQGAETQYF. The chain carries TRBV29-1 and TRBJ2-5; 8 nucleotides align to TRBD1. Losses at the gene ends were 6 bases for V and 5 bases for J; bases not matched to a gene: 5. The V gene's germline CDR1 is SQVTM and CDR2 ANQGSEA. The CDR3 has 12 amino acids.

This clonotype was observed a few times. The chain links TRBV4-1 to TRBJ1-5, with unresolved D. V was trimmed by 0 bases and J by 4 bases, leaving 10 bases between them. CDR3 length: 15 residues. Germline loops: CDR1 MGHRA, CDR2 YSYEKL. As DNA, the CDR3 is TGCGCCAGCAGCCAAGATCTTAGGAGTAATCAGCCCCAGCATTTT. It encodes CASSQDLRSNQPQHF.

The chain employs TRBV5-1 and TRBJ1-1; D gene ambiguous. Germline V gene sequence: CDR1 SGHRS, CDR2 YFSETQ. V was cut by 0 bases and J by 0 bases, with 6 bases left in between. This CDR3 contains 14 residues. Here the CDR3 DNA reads TGCGCCAGCAGCTTGGACAACCTGAACACTGAAGCTTTCTTT. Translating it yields CASSLDNLNTEAFF.

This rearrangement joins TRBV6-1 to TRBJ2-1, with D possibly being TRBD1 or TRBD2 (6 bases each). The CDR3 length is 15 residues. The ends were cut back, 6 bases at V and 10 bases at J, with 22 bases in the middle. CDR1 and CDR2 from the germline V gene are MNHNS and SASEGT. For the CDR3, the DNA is TGTGCCAGCAGCAAGGGGGGCGAAGGGCTACGGGAGCAGTTCTTC. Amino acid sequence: CASSKGGEGLREQFF.

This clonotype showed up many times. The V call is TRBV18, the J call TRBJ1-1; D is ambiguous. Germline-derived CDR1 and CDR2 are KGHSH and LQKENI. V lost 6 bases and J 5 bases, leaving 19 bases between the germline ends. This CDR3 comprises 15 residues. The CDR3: CASSPKTLGRTEAFF. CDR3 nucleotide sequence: TGTGCCAGCTCGCCGAAGACACTGGGTCGAACTGAAGCTTTCTTT. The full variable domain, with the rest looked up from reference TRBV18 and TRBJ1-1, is NAGVMQNPRHLVRRRGQEARLRCSPMKGHSHVYWYRQLPEEGLKFMVYLQKENIIDESGMPKERFSAEFPKEGPSILRIQQVVRGDSAAYFCASSPKTLGRTEAFFGQGTRLTVV.

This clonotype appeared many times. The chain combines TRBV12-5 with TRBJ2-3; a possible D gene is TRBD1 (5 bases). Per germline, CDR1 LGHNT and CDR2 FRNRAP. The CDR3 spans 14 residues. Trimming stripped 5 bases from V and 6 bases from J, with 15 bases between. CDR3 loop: CASGLEGAFDTQYF. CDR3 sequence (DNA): TGTGCTAGTGGTCTGGAAGGGGCATTTGATACGCAGTATTTT.

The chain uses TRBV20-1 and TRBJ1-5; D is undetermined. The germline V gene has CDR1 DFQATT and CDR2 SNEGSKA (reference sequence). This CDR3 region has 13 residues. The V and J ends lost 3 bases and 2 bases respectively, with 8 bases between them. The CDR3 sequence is CSASFQGNQPQHF. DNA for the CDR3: TGCAGTGCTAGTTTTCAGGGCAATCAGCCCCAGCATTTT.

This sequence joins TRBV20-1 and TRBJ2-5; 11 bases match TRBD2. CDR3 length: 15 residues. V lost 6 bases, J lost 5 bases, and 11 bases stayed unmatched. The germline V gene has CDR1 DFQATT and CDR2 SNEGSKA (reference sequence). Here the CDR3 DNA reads TGCAGTGCCGCGACTAGCGGGGACCTCCTCGAGACCCAGTACTTC. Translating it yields CSAATSGDLLETQYF.

Here the CDR3 DNA reads TGCAGTGCTAGCGTTCTGAATGGAAACACCATATATTTT. Translated: CSASVLNGNTIYF. The V call is TRBV20-1, the J call TRBJ1-3; D gene unclear. The CDR3 runs to 13 residues. The ends were cut back, 3 bases at V and 3 bases at J, with 9 bases in the middle. CDR1 and CDR2 (germline): DFQATT, SNEGSKA (reference sequence).

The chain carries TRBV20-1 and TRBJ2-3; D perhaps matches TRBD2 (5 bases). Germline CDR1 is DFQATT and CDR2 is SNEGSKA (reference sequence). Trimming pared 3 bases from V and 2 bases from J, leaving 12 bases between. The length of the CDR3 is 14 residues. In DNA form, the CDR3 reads TGCAGTGCTAGGACACTAGGGTTCACAGATACGCAGTATTTT. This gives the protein CSARTLGFTDTQYF.

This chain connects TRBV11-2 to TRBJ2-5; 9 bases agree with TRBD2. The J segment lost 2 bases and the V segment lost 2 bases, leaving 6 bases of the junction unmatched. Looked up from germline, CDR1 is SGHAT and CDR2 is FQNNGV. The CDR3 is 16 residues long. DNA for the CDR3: TGTGCCAGCAGCTTACAGGCAACTAGCGGGCAAGAGACCCAGTACTTC. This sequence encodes CASSLQATSGQETQYF.

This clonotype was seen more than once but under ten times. The CDR3 reads CASSLAMSRNEQFF. Here the CDR3 DNA reads TGCGCCAGCAGCTTGGCGATGAGTCGCAATGAGCAGTTCTTC. This chain uses TRBV5-1 with TRBJ2-1; D uncertain. The germline V gene has CDR1 SGHRS and CDR2 YFSETQ. Trimming took off 0 bases at V and 6 bases at J, with 10 bases between the two ends. The CDR3 runs 14 residues.

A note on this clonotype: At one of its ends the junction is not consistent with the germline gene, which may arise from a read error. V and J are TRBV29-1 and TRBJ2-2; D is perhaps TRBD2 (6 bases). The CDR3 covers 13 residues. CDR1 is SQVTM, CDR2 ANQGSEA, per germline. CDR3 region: CSVLTSGDGVLFF. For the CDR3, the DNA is TGCAGCGTTCTTACCTCGGGGGACGGGGTGCTGTTTTTT.

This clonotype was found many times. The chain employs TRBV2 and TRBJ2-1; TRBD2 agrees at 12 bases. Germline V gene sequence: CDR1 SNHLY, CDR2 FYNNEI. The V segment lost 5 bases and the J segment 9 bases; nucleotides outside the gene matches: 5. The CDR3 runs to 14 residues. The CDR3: CASSRTSGMGEQFF. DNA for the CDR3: TGTGCCAGCAGTAGGACTAGCGGGATGGGTGAGCAGTTCTTC.

CDR3 nucleotide sequence: TGTGCCAGTAGTATAGGACTCGGCGAGCAGTACTTC. Protein sequence: CASSIGLGEQYF. The V and J genes are TRBV19 and TRBJ2-7; D is ambiguous. Germline V lookup: CDR1 LNHDA, CDR2 SQIVND (reference sequence). There are 12 residues in the CDR3. The germline V and J ends were trimmed by 1 base and 6 bases, with 7 bases remaining between them. Based on the CDR3 plus reference TRBV19 and TRBJ2-7, the full variable domain is DGGITQSPKYLFRKEGQNVTLSCEQNLNHDAMYWYRQDPGQGLRLIYYSQIVNDFQKGDIAEGYSVSREKKESFPLTVTSAQKNPTAFYLCASSIGLGEQYFGPGTRLTVT.